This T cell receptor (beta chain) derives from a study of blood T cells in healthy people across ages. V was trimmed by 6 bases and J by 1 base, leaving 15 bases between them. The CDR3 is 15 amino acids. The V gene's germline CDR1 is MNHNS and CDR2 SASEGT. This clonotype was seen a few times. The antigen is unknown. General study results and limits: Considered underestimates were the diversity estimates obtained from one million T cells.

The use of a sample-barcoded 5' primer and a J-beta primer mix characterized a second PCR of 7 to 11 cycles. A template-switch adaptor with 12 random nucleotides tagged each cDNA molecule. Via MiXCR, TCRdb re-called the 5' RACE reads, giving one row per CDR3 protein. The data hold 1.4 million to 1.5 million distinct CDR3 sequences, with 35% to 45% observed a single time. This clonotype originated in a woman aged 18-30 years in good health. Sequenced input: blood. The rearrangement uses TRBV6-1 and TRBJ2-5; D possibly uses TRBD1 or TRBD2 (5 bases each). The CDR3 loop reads CASSEETGTQETQYF. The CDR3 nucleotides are TGTGCCAGCAGCGAGGAAACCGGGACCCAAGAGACCCAGTACTTC.